This is a list of T cell receptor beta chains from one sample in a study of blood T cell repertoires in COVID-19. Libraries were prepared by immunoSEQ multiplex PCR; TCRdb keeps only in-frame clonotypes and omits some of them. The sample shows approximately 240,000 clones, approximately 90% of them seen only once. What was sequenced was peripheral blood. The source of these receptors is a middle-aged woman who had recovered from COVID-19. CDR3s include the opening cysteine and the closing phenylalanine or tryptophan. The order of the fields is CDR3 protein, V gene, J gene.

CASSPLTGSYNEQFF	TRBV7-2	TRBJ2-1
CASSQVGIGGTGELFF	TRBV4-3	TRBJ2-2
CASSLDRGWSDEQYF	TRBV5-1	TRBJ2-7
CSGDRFTEAFF	TRBV29-1	TRBJ1-1
CASSQESGRGPGNTIYF	TRBV4-1	TRBJ1-3
CASSGMGGTYGYTF	TRBV25-1	TRBJ1-2
CASSLRVSGANVLTF	TRBV5-6	TRBJ2-6
CASRIGQNTGELFF	TRBV6-5	TRBJ2-2
CASSLEGQWNEKLFF	TRBV7-2	TRBJ1-4
CASSYPAPAGGNQPQHF	TRBV6-2/TRBV6-3	TRBJ1-5
CASGLPYDVQYF	TRBV12-5	TRBJ2-7
CASSSRDRGSNNSPLHF	TRBV19	TRBJ1-6
CASSLGTGANVLTF	TRBV5-1	TRBJ2-6
CSVEGANIPYEQYF	TRBV29-1	TRBJ2-7
CASSVRTRLTGELFF	TRBV2	TRBJ2-2
CASSQGRQEHYEQYF	TRBV3-1/TRBV3-2	TRBJ2-7
CASSQWDRENSPLHF	TRBV6-6	TRBJ1-6
CASSQDFYEQYF	TRBV5-5	TRBJ2-7
CAAVNRSYEQYF	TRBV2	TRBJ2-7
CASSLAGRGSPLHF	TRBV5-1	TRBJ1-6
CASSSRDTQYF	TRBV11-2	TRBJ2-3
CASSVLAGGYTGELFF	TRBV6-1	TRBJ2-2
CSVVRGAGGSTDTQYF	TRBV29-1	TRBJ2-3
CASSSPTGATQPQHF	TRBV28	TRBJ1-5
CASSLGVPPGETQYF	TRBV7-6	TRBJ2-5
CATSRVGGGNYGYTF	TRBV15	TRBJ1-2
CAISAAGIYQPQHF	TRBV10-3	TRBJ1-5
CASSQPSGTGGAGTGELFF	TRBV23-1	TRBJ2-2
CASSSSTGSSNQPQHF	TRBV19	TRBJ1-5
CACRLPSSYEQYF	TRBV6-5	TRBJ2-7
CASSFLADNEQFF	TRBV27	TRBJ2-1
CASSLDRANSPLHF	TRBV4-1	TRBJ1-6
CASSLSASGGEETQYF	TRBV11-2	TRBJ2-5
CASSPPRTTTGNTIYF	TRBV28	TRBJ1-3
CASSLEDRAYEQYF	TRBV7-6	TRBJ2-7
CASSIGRRTGERQPQHF	TRBV7-8	TRBJ1-5
CASVNSRGGFDNEQFF	TRBV12-5	TRBJ2-1
CASSPGLAGGVEQFF	TRBV18	TRBJ2-1
CASSLTLASANSPLHF	TRBV6-5	TRBJ1-6
CASSKWREGLRYEQYF	TRBV21-1	TRBJ2-7
CASSEQGLGRGYTF	TRBV2	TRBJ1-2
CASSFWRGGLGEQFF	TRBV7-2	TRBJ2-1
CAWTRSYEQYF	TRBV30	TRBJ2-7
CASSQGGVAGGPDTQYF	TRBV4-2	TRBJ2-3
CASGGGGYTF	TRBV12-3/TRBV12-4	TRBJ1-2
CASSESLGAGNQPQHF	TRBV2	TRBJ1-5
CAIRTGGSYEQYF	TRBV10-3	TRBJ2-7
CASSLEGAVGQPQHF	TRBV5-1	TRBJ1-5
CASSHEPTGDTGELFF	TRBV4-3	TRBJ2-2